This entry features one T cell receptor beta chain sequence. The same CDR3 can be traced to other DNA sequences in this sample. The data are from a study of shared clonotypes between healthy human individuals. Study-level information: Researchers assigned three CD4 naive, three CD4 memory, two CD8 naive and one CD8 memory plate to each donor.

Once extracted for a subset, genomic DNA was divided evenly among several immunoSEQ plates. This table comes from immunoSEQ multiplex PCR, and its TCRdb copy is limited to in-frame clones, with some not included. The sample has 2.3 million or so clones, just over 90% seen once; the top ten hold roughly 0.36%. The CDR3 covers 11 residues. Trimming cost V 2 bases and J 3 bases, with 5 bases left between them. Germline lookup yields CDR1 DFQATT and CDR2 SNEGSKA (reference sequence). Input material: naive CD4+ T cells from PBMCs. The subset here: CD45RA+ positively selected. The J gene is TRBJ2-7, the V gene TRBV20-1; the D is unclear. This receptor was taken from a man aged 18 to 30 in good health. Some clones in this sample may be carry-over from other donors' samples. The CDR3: CSARPVYEQYF. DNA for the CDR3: TGCAGTGCTAGACCAGTCTACGAGCAGTACTTC.